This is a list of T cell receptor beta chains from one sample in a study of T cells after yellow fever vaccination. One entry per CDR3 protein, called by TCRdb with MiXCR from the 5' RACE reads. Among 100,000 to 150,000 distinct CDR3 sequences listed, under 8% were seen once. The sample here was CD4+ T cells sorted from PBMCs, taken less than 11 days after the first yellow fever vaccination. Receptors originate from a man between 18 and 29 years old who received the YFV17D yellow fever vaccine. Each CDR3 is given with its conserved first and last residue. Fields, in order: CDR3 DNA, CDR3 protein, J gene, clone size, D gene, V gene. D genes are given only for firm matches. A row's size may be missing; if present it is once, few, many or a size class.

CDR3 DNA: TGTGCCAGCAGCCGAGTACTGACTAGCACAGATACGCAGTATTTT; CDR3 protein: CASSRVLTSTDTQYF; J gene: TRBJ2-3; clone size: many; D gene: NA; V gene: TRBV9
CDR3 DNA: TGTGCCAGCAACCTCCCAGCGGGAGATACGCAGTATTTT; CDR3 protein: CASNLPAGDTQYF; J gene: TRBJ2-3; clone size: NA; D gene: NA; V gene: TRBV7-9
CDR3 DNA: TGCGCCAGCAGCCAAGATGTCAGCACAGATACGCAGTATTTT; CDR3 protein: CASSQDVSTDTQYF; J gene: TRBJ2-3; clone size: many; D gene: NA; V gene: TRBV4-3
CDR3 DNA: TGCGCCAGCAGCTTGGGAGCCCGAAATAACTATGGCTACACCTTC; CDR3 protein: CASSLGARNNYGYTF; J gene: TRBJ1-2; clone size: many; D gene: NA; V gene: TRBV5-1
CDR3 DNA: TGTGCCAGCAGTTTCGACCGCCAGGGTGGCTACACCTTC; CDR3 protein: CASSFDRQGGYTF; J gene: TRBJ1-2; clone size: NA; D gene: NA; V gene: TRBV12-3/TRBV12-4
CDR3 DNA: TGCGCCAGCCCCACGGGACTTGAAGAGACCCAGTACTTC; CDR3 protein: CASPTGLEETQYF; J gene: TRBJ2-5; clone size: many; D gene: NA; V gene: TRBV5-1
CDR3 DNA: TGCGCCAGCAGTGGGACAGGGGTCACTGAAGCTTTCTTT; CDR3 protein: CASSGTGVTEAFF; J gene: TRBJ1-1; clone size: few; D gene: TRBD1; V gene: TRBV5-1
CDR3 DNA: TGTGCCAGCAGTTACTCGAGCAGGGAGGCTAGCAATGAGCAGTTCTTC; CDR3 protein: CASSYSSREASNEQFF; J gene: TRBJ2-1; clone size: many; D gene: NA; V gene: TRBV6-2/TRBV6-3
CDR3 DNA: TGCGCCAGCAGCTTGGTAGCGGGGGAGGGCAATGAGCAGTTCTTC; CDR3 protein: CASSLVAGEGNEQFF; J gene: TRBJ2-1; clone size: once; D gene: TRBD2; V gene: TRBV5-1
CDR3 DNA: TGCGCCAGCAGCCATCTACAGGGTGGTGGAAACACCATATATTTT; CDR3 protein: CASSHLQGGGNTIYF; J gene: TRBJ1-3; clone size: NA; D gene: NA; V gene: TRBV4-3
CDR3 DNA: TGTGCCAGCGCGGAGGGACAAAGCTCTGGGGCCAACGTCCTGACTTTC; CDR3 protein: CASAEGQSSGANVLTF; J gene: TRBJ2-6; clone size: NA; D gene: NA; V gene: TRBV7-3
CDR3 DNA: TGTGCCAGCAGTCCCCGGGCCACCGGGAAAAACATTCAGTACTTC; CDR3 protein: CASSPRATGKNIQYF; J gene: TRBJ2-4; clone size: few; D gene: NA; V gene: TRBV6-5
CDR3 DNA: TGTGCCAGCAGCTTGACGGCAGATACGCAGTATTTT; CDR3 protein: CASSLTADTQYF; J gene: TRBJ2-3; clone size: few; D gene: NA; V gene: TRBV7-9
CDR3 DNA: TGCAGTGCTAGAGATCATCTAGCGGTGAAGAATACGCAGTATTTT; CDR3 protein: CSARDHLAVKNTQYF; J gene: TRBJ2-3; clone size: many; D gene: TRBD2; V gene: TRBV20-1
CDR3 DNA: TGTGCCAGTAGTATTCCCGGTCTCACAGATACGCAGTATTTT; CDR3 protein: CASSIPGLTDTQYF; J gene: TRBJ2-3; clone size: many; D gene: NA; V gene: TRBV19
CDR3 DNA: TGTGCCAGCAGCTTAGGTCTGGGAGGGACTGAAGCTTTCTTT; CDR3 protein: CASSLGLGGTEAFF; J gene: TRBJ1-1; clone size: many; D gene: NA; V gene: TRBV7-8
CDR3 DNA: TGTGCCACCAGCGGGACAGGATTCTATGGCTACACCTTC; CDR3 protein: CATSGTGFYGYTF; J gene: TRBJ1-2; clone size: many; D gene: TRBD1; V gene: TRBV24-1
CDR3 DNA: TGTGCCAGCAGCGTCCTCACAGATACGCAGTATTTT; CDR3 protein: CASSVLTDTQYF; J gene: TRBJ2-3; clone size: many; D gene: NA; V gene: TRBV3-1
CDR3 DNA: TGTGCCAGCAGCTCATCCGGGGGTACGCAGTATTTT; CDR3 protein: CASSSSGGTQYF; J gene: TRBJ2-3; clone size: many; D gene: NA; V gene: TRBV7-3
CDR3 DNA: TGTGCCAGCAGTTATAGCAGAATAACTCCCGGGGAGCTGTTTTTT; CDR3 protein: CASSYSRITPGELFF; J gene: TRBJ2-2; clone size: many; D gene: NA; V gene: TRBV6-5
CDR3 DNA: TGTGCCAGCAGGGAACTGGACAGGGATCAGCCCCAGCATTTT; CDR3 protein: CASRELDRDQPQHF; J gene: TRBJ1-5; clone size: many; D gene: TRBD1; V gene: TRBV2
CDR3 DNA: TGTGCCATCAGCGAACAGGGCGGGAATGAAAAACTGTTTTTT; CDR3 protein: CAISEQGGNEKLFF; J gene: TRBJ1-4; clone size: many; D gene: NA; V gene: TRBV10-3
CDR3 DNA: TGCGCCAGCAGCCAAGGCAGGGATCCCCAGTACTTC; CDR3 protein: CASSQGRDPQYF; J gene: TRBJ2-5; clone size: many; D gene: NA; V gene: TRBV4-3
CDR3 DNA: TGTGCCAGCAGCTTGGCCCCGGGTGCCTACAATGAGCAGTTCTTC; CDR3 protein: CASSLAPGAYNEQFF; J gene: TRBJ2-1; clone size: many; D gene: NA; V gene: TRBV5-5
CDR3 DNA: TGCAGTGCTAGTCGGGCAGGAGGTCTCGGAAACACCATATATTTT; CDR3 protein: CSASRAGGLGNTIYF; J gene: TRBJ1-3; clone size: many; D gene: NA; V gene: TRBV20-1
CDR3 DNA: TGCGCCAGCACCATAAGCGGGGAGCTGTTTTTT; CDR3 protein: CASTISGELFF; J gene: TRBJ2-2; clone size: few; D gene: NA; V gene: TRBV23-1
CDR3 DNA: TGTGCCATCGGGACTTATCCTTACGAGCAGTACTTC; CDR3 protein: CAIGTYPYEQYF; J gene: TRBJ2-7; clone size: many; D gene: NA; V gene: TRBV10-3
CDR3 DNA: TGTGCCAGCAGCATCCGGGGAGGGGTGGATGAGCAGTTCTTC; CDR3 protein: CASSIRGGVDEQFF; J gene: TRBJ2-1; clone size: many; D gene: TRBD2; V gene: TRBV9
CDR3 DNA: TGTGCCAGCTCACCCCCCTTTCAGCTCAGGACAGCGAACACCGGGGAGCTGTTTTTT; CDR3 protein: CASSPPFQLRTANTGELFF; J gene: TRBJ2-2; clone size: few; D gene: NA; V gene: TRBV18
CDR3 DNA: TGTGCCAGCAGTCCGAGCTACACGCGGGACGGGGTAATGAACACTGAAGCTTTCTTT; CDR3 protein: CASSPSYTRDGVMNTEAFF; J gene: TRBJ1-1; clone size: many; D gene: NA; V gene: TRBV28
CDR3 DNA: TGTGCCAGCAGCTTAGGGGCTCGGCAGAGCAATGAGCAGTTCTTC; CDR3 protein: CASSLGARQSNEQFF; J gene: TRBJ2-1; clone size: many; D gene: NA; V gene: TRBV7-2
CDR3 DNA: TGTGCCAGCAGCTTCACTGTGGTTGAGGATACGCAGTATTTT; CDR3 protein: CASSFTVVEDTQYF; J gene: TRBJ2-3; clone size: NA; D gene: NA; V gene: TRBV4-2
CDR3 DNA: TGTGCCAGCAGCGTCGGGGGCGGATTTGCCGAGCAGTACTTC; CDR3 protein: CASSVGGGFAEQYF; J gene: TRBJ2-7; clone size: NA; D gene: NA; V gene: TRBV5-5
CDR3 DNA: TGTGCCAGCAGCCCCAATCCGGGGGACACTGAAGCTTTCTTT; CDR3 protein: CASSPNPGDTEAFF; J gene: TRBJ1-1; clone size: NA; D gene: NA; V gene: TRBV6-1
CDR3 DNA: TGTGCCAGCAGCGACGGACTAGACTACAATGAGCAGTTCTTC; CDR3 protein: CASSDGLDYNEQFF; J gene: TRBJ2-1; clone size: few; D gene: TRBD2; V gene: TRBV7-9
CDR3 DNA: TGTGCCAGCGGACGGGACAGTGAGACCCAGTACTTC; CDR3 protein: CASGRDSETQYF; J gene: TRBJ2-5; clone size: many; D gene: TRBD1; V gene: TRBV7-8
CDR3 DNA: TGTGCCAGCAGCTTAGGCCTTACTAGCGGGGCATACAATGAGCAGTTCTTC; CDR3 protein: CASSLGLTSGAYNEQFF; J gene: TRBJ2-1; clone size: many; D gene: TRBD2; V gene: TRBV7-2
CDR3 DNA: TGTGCCACCTGCCAAGCTCATGCGACCATTCTTAGGCGAAATGAGCAGTTCTTC; CDR3 protein: CATCQAHATILRRNEQFF; J gene: TRBJ2-1; clone size: once; D gene: NA; V gene: TRBV3-1
CDR3 DNA: TGTGCCATCAGTAAGACTAGCGGGGGTTCCTACGAGCAGTACTTC; CDR3 protein: CAISKTSGGSYEQYF; J gene: TRBJ2-7; clone size: many; D gene: TRBD2; V gene: TRBV10-3
CDR3 DNA: TGTGCCAGCAGCTTAGGCAGGACTAACTATGGCTACACCTTC; CDR3 protein: CASSLGRTNYGYTF; J gene: TRBJ1-2; clone size: many; D gene: NA; V gene: TRBV7-8
CDR3 DNA: TGCAGCGTTGGGGCAGGGTGGGGGATGAACACTGAAGCTTTCTTT; CDR3 protein: CSVGAGWGMNTEAFF; J gene: TRBJ1-1; clone size: many; D gene: NA; V gene: TRBV29-1
CDR3 DNA: TGTGCCAGCTCATTGGGGCAAAAGAACACTGAAGCTTTCTTT; CDR3 protein: CASSLGQKNTEAFF; J gene: TRBJ1-1; clone size: NA; D gene: NA; V gene: TRBV18
CDR3 DNA: TGCAGTGCTAGGCTAGTGAACACTGAAGCTTTCTTT; CDR3 protein: CSARLVNTEAFF; J gene: TRBJ1-1; clone size: NA; D gene: NA; V gene: TRBV20-1
CDR3 DNA: TGTGCCAGCTCACCACCGGGACAGAGCCTTTTGGGGCCCCAGCATTTT; CDR3 protein: CASSPPGQSLLGPQHF; J gene: TRBJ1-5; clone size: few; D gene: TRBD1; V gene: TRBV18
CDR3 DNA: TGTGCCAGCTCACAGATGTCTACCCGAGGCGACATTCAGTACTTC; CDR3 protein: CASSQMSTRGDIQYF; J gene: TRBJ2-4; clone size: many; D gene: NA; V gene: TRBV18
CDR3 DNA: TGTGCCAGCCAGGGGGACAAAGGCGGCTACACCTTC; CDR3 protein: CASQGDKGGYTF; J gene: TRBJ1-2; clone size: many; D gene: TRBD1; V gene: TRBV6-5
CDR3 DNA: TGTACCAGCAGACAGGCGGGGGACTGGCAACAAGAGACCCAGTACTTC; CDR3 protein: CTSRQAGDWQQETQYF; J gene: TRBJ2-5; clone size: NA; D gene: NA; V gene: TRBV1
CDR3 DNA: TGTGCCAGCAGCTTAGAGAGGTTGAGCGGCTACACCTTC; CDR3 protein: CASSLERLSGYTF; J gene: TRBJ1-2; clone size: many; D gene: NA; V gene: TRBV7-2
CDR3 DNA: TGCAGTGCTCCTGACAGGGGCAATGAGCAGTTCTTC; CDR3 protein: CSAPDRGNEQFF; J gene: TRBJ2-1; clone size: many; D gene: TRBD1; V gene: TRBV20-1
CDR3 DNA: TGTGCCAGCAGCTTAGGACAGGGGGTTGGTTACGAGCAGTACTTC; CDR3 protein: CASSLGQGVGYEQYF; J gene: TRBJ2-7; clone size: few; D gene: TRBD1; V gene: TRBV7-9
CDR3 DNA: TGCGCCAGCAGTGGCCCGATCGGGACTCTAGGTGGCTACACCTTC; CDR3 protein: CASSGPIGTLGGYTF; J gene: TRBJ1-2; clone size: many; D gene: NA; V gene: TRBV10-2
CDR3 DNA: TGTGCCAGCAGTATCGGACAGGGGAATGAAAAACTGTTTTTT; CDR3 protein: CASSIGQGNEKLFF; J gene: TRBJ1-4; clone size: many; D gene: TRBD1; V gene: TRBV6-1